The T cell receptor beta chain described here comes from a study of blood T cell repertoires in COVID-19. Study-level information: Acute-phase and convalescent COVID-19 samples originated in the United States, Italy and Spain. T cells, B-cell-depleted T cells, or PBMCs provided the cDNA or gDNA that served as material.

Per the original methods: Amplification of reference gene primers was used by the study to estimate nucleated cell counts. The data were produced by immunoSEQ multiplex PCR, yet TCRdb's version contains in-frame clones alone and is incomplete. V and J calls plus clone size are reproduced from that table; the DNA served to infer D and trimming. The sample lists over 100,000 clones, about 85% occurring once. Of note for this clone: At one of its ends the junction is not consistent with the germline gene, which may arise from a read error.

Germline V gene data show CDR1 as SSHAT and CDR2 as FNYEAQ (reference sequence). The CDR3 is 13 residues long. This rearrangement joins TRBV7-7 to TRBJ1-1; 7 positions agree with TRBD1. Sequencing was performed on peripheral blood. This receptor was taken from a man of 80 years or more with acute or convalescent COVID-19. DNA of the CDR3: TGTGCTAGCAGCCGGACCCGGGACAGTGAAGCTTTCTTT. Translating it yields CASSRTRDSEAFF.